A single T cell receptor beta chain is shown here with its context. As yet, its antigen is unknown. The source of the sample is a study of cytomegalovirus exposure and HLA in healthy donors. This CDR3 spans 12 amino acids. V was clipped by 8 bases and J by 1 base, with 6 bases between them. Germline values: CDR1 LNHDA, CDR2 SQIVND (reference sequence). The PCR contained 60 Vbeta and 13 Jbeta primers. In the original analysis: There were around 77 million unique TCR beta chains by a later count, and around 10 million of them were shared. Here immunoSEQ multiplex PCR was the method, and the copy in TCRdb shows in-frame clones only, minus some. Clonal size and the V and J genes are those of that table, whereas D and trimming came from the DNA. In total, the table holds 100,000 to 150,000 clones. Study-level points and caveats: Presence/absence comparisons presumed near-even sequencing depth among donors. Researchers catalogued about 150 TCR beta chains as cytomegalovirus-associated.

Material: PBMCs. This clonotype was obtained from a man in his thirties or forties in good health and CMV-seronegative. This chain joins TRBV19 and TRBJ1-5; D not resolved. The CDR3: CASLGSNQPQHF. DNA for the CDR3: TGTGCCAGTTTGGGCAGCAATCAGCCCCAGCATTTT.